Listed below are T cell receptor beta chains from one sample, sequenced in a study of T cell responses to AZD1222 COVID-19 vaccine. The method was immunoSEQ multiplex PCR; TCRdb's version includes in-frame clones alone and lacks a portion of them. The data contain 150,000 or so clones, around 90% of them singletons. Source: peripheral blood, taken 28 days after the second dose of the MenACWY control vaccine. All receptors come from an adult who received the MenACWY meningococcal vaccine as a control. Each CDR3 is given with its conserved first and last residue. Fields, in order: clone size, D gene, V gene, J gene, CDR3 protein, CDR3 DNA. D genes are given only for firm matches. Size is stated for part of the rows, as once, few or many counts, or as a class when the clone is expanded.

size: .
D: TRBD1
V: TRBV5-1
J: TRBJ1-6
CDR3: CASSLATTGLISPLHF
DNA: TGCGCCAGCAGCTTGGCCACGACAGGGCTGATTTCACCCCTCCACTTT

size: .
D: TRBD1
V: TRBV6-2/TRBV6-3
J: TRBJ1-2
CDR3: CASSGTGVRFDGYTF
DNA: TGTGCCAGCAGTGGGACAGGGGTCCGTTTCGATGGCTACACCTTC

size: .
D: .
V: TRBV6-5
J: TRBJ2-7
CDR3: CASSLLGALSYEQYF
DNA: TGTGCCAGCAGTCTTCTGGGCGCCCTTTCCTACGAGCAGTACTTC

size: .
D: .
V: TRBV9
J: TRBJ1-3
CDR3: CASSVTDLGNTIYF
DNA: TGTGCCAGCAGCGTAACAGACCTGGGAAACACCATATATTTT

size: .
D: .
V: TRBV5-5
J: TRBJ1-4
CDR3: CASSYSGANEKLFF
DNA: TGTGCCAGCAGCTACTCGGGAGCTAATGAAAAACTGTTTTTT

size: .
D: .
V: TRBV2
J: TRBJ1-1
CDR3: CASSEVSSLGEGWTEAFF
DNA: TGTGCCAGCAGTGAAGTCTCATCGTTAGGGGAGGGGTGGACTGAAGCTTTCTTT

size: once
D: .
V: TRBV6-5
J: TRBJ1-1
CDR3: CASRGQDTEAFF
DNA: TGTGCCAGCAGGGGGCAGGACACTGAAGCTTTCTTT

size: .
D: .
V: TRBV9
J: TRBJ1-1
CDR3: CASSGNTEAFF
DNA: TGTGCCAGCAGCGGAAACACTGAAGCTTTCTTT

size: .
D: .
V: TRBV5-5
J: TRBJ2-4
CDR3: CASSPDPRDIQYF
DNA: TGTGCCAGCAGCCCAGACCCCCGGGACATTCAGTACTTC

size: once
D: TRBD1
V: TRBV7-3
J: TRBJ1-6
CDR3: CASSLNGHGTGRNSPLHF
DNA: TGTGCCAGCAGCTTAAATGGCCACGGGACAGGGAGGAATTCACCCCTCCACTTT

size: .
D: .
V: TRBV23-1
J: TRBJ2-2
CDR3: CASSLPSENTGELFF
DNA: TGCGCCAGCAGTCTCCCTAGCGAGAACACCGGGGAGCTGTTTTTT

size: .
D: .
V: TRBV5-1
J: TRBJ2-3
CDR3: CASRPAVSTDTQYF
DNA: TGCGCCAGCCGTCCAGCGGTTAGCACAGATACGCAGTATTTT

size: .
D: .
V: TRBV7-6
J: TRBJ1-1
CDR3: CASSSQLNPGRKNTEAFF
DNA: TGTGCCAGCAGCTCCCAATTGAACCCGGGCAGGAAGAACACTGAAGCTTTCTTT

size: few
D: .
V: TRBV4-1
J: TRBJ1-2
CDR3: CASSQVWQGGRGYTF
DNA: TGCGCCAGCAGCCAAGTCTGGCAGGGTGGTCGGGGCTACACCTTC

size: .
D: .
V: TRBV25-1
J: TRBJ1-3
CDR3: CASSETHTGSGNTIYF
DNA: TGTGCCAGCAGTGAAACGCACACAGGCTCTGGAAACACCATATATTTT

size: .
D: .
V: TRBV18
J: TRBJ2-6
CDR3: CASSRSEGGANVLTF
DNA: TGTGCCAGCTCGCGTTCGGAGGGTGGGGCCAACGTCCTGACTTTC

size: .
D: .
V: TRBV28
J: TRBJ1-2
CDR3: CASSHPLGGAQTGYTF
DNA: TGTGCCAGCAGCCACCCCCTCGGGGGGGCGCAGACTGGCTACACCTTC

size: .
D: .
V: TRBV6-5
J: TRBJ2-7
CDR3: CASSYGLATYEQYF
DNA: TGTGCCAGCAGTTATGGGCTAGCGACCTACGAGCAGTACTTC

size: few
D: .
V: TRBV15
J: TRBJ1-5
CDR3: CATSTPNQPQHF
DNA: TGTGCCACCAGCACCCCAAATCAGCCCCAGCATTTT

size: .
D: TRBD2
V: TRBV28
J: TRBJ2-1
CDR3: CASSRTMVAGGFNEQFF
DNA: TGTGCCAGCAGCCGCACCATGGTAGCGGGAGGGTTCAATGAGCAGTTCTTC

size: .
D: .
V: TRBV5-8
J: TRBJ2-6
CDR3: CAGSLVSGANVLTF
DNA: TGTGCCGGCAGCTTGGTATCTGGGGCCAACGTCCTGACTTTC

size: .
D: TRBD1
V: TRBV7-2
J: TRBJ2-1
CDR3: CASRLGQVLSGEQFF
DNA: TGTGCCAGCAGACTGGGACAGGTACTATCCGGTGAGCAGTTCTTC

size: .
D: .
V: TRBV5-1
J: TRBJ2-1
CDR3: CASSFNLGGPNEQFF
DNA: TGCGCCAGCAGCTTTAATTTGGGGGGACCCAATGAGCAGTTCTTC

size: .
D: .
V: TRBV6-5
J: TRBJ1-1
CDR3: CASSYTDWGTEAFF
DNA: TGTGCCAGCAGTTACACGGACTGGGGGACTGAAGCTTTCTTT

size: .
D: .
V: TRBV30
J: TRBJ1-4
CDR3: CAWDHPGLNEKLFF
DNA: TGTGCCTGGGATCACCCAGGTCTTAATGAAAAACTGTTTTTT

size: .
D: .
V: TRBV29-1
J: TRBJ1-1
CDR3: CSATPQLNTEAFF
DNA: TGCAGCGCAACCCCACAGTTGAACACTGAAGCTTTCTTT

size: .
D: .
V: TRBV5-4
J: TRBJ1-6
CDR3: CASSPRSAADNSPLHF
DNA: TGTGCCAGCAGTCCGCGATCGGCAGCAGATAATTCACCCCTCCACTTT

size: .
D: .
V: TRBV30
J: TRBJ2-7
CDR3: CAWKWGHEQYF
DNA: TGTGCCTGGAAGTGGGGTCACGAGCAGTACTTC

size: .
D: .
V: TRBV7-8
J: TRBJ1-5
CDR3: CASSPWSSTGSYQPQHF
DNA: TGTGCCAGCAGCCCCTGGAGTTCCACAGGGTCCTATCAGCCCCAGCATTTT

size: .
D: TRBD1
V: TRBV5-1
J: TRBJ2-7
CDR3: CASSLAGTGWREQYF
DNA: TGCGCCAGCAGCTTGGCCGGGACAGGGTGGAGGGAGCAGTACTTC

size: .
D: .
V: TRBV11-3
J: TRBJ2-1
CDR3: CASSLGSGPFNEQFF
DNA: TGTGCCAGCAGCTTAGGTTCGGGCCCGTTCAATGAGCAGTTCTTC

size: .
D: .
V: TRBV7-9
J: TRBJ2-5
CDR3: CASSPDLSQETQYF
DNA: TGTGCCAGCAGCCCGGACTTATCTCAAGAGACCCAGTACTTC

size: .
D: .
V: TRBV9
J: TRBJ1-4
CDR3: CASSVRGAGEKLFF
DNA: TGTGCCAGCAGCGTAAGGGGGGCTGGGGAAAAACTGTTTTTT

size: once
D: .
V: TRBV6-5
J: TRBJ2-7
CDR3: CASIGQGYEQYF
DNA: TGTGCCAGCATAGGGCAGGGCTACGAGCAGTACTTC

size: .
D: .
V: TRBV28
J: TRBJ1-2
CDR3: CASSLNPGAYGYTF
DNA: TGTGCCAGCAGTCTCAACCCCGGGGCCTATGGCTACACCTTC

size: .
D: .
V: TRBV10-2
J: TRBJ1-5
CDR3: CASSDRQNSNQPQHF
DNA: TGCGCCAGCAGTGACAGACAGAATAGCAATCAGCCCCAGCATTTT

size: .
D: .
V: TRBV5-5
J: TRBJ1-2
CDR3: CASGQTNYGYTF
DNA: TGTGCCAGCGGGCAGACTAACTATGGCTACACCTTC

size: .
D: TRBD2
V: TRBV28
J: TRBJ2-3
CDR3: CASSLLGGSGSDTQYF
DNA: TGTGCCAGCAGTTTATTGGGCGGGAGCGGCTCAGATACGCAGTATTTT

size: .
D: .
V: TRBV25-1
J: TRBJ2-3
CDR3: CASSEVISFTDTQYF
DNA: TGTGCCAGCAGTGAAGTGATTAGCTTCACAGATACGCAGTATTTT

size: .
D: .
V: TRBV3-1/TRBV3-2
J: TRBJ2-3
CDR3: CASSLRDTQYF
DNA: TGTGCCAGCAGCCTAAGGGATACGCAGTATTTT

size: .
D: .
V: TRBV6-6
J: TRBJ2-5
CDR3: CASSYGTPETQYF
DNA: TGTGCCAGCAGTTACGGGACCCCCGAGACCCAGTACTTC

size: .
D: .
V: TRBV21-1
J: TRBJ2-7
CDR3: CASSKAGRYF
DNA: TGTGCCAGCAGCAAAGCAGGCAGGTACTTC

size: .
D: .
V: TRBV6-5
J: TRBJ2-1
CDR3: CASSYLLANEQFF
DNA: TGTGCCAGCAGTTACCTCCTAGCGAATGAGCAGTTCTTC

size: .
D: TRBD1
V: TRBV7-3
J: TRBJ1-2
CDR3: CASSSTGGTRGYTF
DNA: TGTGCCAGCAGCTCGACAGGGGGCACTAGGGGCTACACCTTC

size: .
D: .
V: TRBV5-5
J: TRBJ1-5
CDR3: CASSLEGGNQPQHF
DNA: TGTGCCAGCAGCTTGGAGGGAGGGAATCAGCCCCAGCATTTT

size: .
D: TRBD2
V: TRBV19
J: TRBJ2-7
CDR3: CASKSGASGRKAEQYF
DNA: TGTGCCAGCAAGTCCGGGGCTAGCGGGAGGAAGGCTGAGCAGTACTTC

size: .
D: .
V: TRBV24-1
J: TRBJ1-2
CDR3: CATSDQGLHGYTF
DNA: TGTGCCACCAGTGACCAGGGCCTCCATGGCTACACCTTC

size: .
D: .
V: TRBV10-3
J: TRBJ1-1
CDR3: CATRGLMTEAFF
DNA: TGTGCCACCAGGGGATTAATGACTGAAGCTTTCTTT

size: .
D: .
V: TRBV28
J: TRBJ1-2
CDR3: CASTKKQDYGYTF
DNA: TGTGCCAGCACCAAAAAACAGGACTATGGCTACACCTTC